The 29 T cell receptor beta chains below come from one sample, sequenced in a study of cytomegalovirus exposure and HLA in healthy donors listed by TCRdb under 2017. To prepare the library, the immunoSEQ multiplex PCR assay was applied. A mixture of 60 forward primers for TCR Vbeta segments and 13 reverse primers for TCR Jbeta segments was used in the multiplex PCR. Held by TCRdb, this immuneACCESS table contains in-frame sequences only and omits some clones. Under half of the omission traces to an unresolved V gene where checked; the cause of the rest is unknown. The sample data list 95,000 to 100,000 clones, and roughly 75% of these were observed just once. The top ten clonotypes cover less than 0.95% of the sample. Material for sequencing was PBMCs. The receptors derive from a woman aged 60-75 years in good health and CMV-seronegative.

The chain joins TRBV9 to TRBJ1-2, with D tentatively TRBD1 (6 bases). CDR1 and CDR2 (germline): SGDLS, YYNGEE. The CDR3 has 15 amino acids. The germline V and J ends were trimmed by 0 bases and 4 bases, with 13 bases remaining between them. The CDR3: CASSVAGSGVYGYTF. The CDR3 DNA sequence: TGTGCCAGCAGCGTAGCAGGGTCAGGGGTCTATGGCTACACCTTC.

The CDR3 spells CASSDGSNQPQHF. The CDR3 DNA follows: TGCGCCAGCAGTGACGGTAGCAATCAGCCCCAGCATTTT. The genes are TRBV10-2 and TRBJ1-5; no clear D. In germline, CDR1 is WSHSY, CDR2 SAAADI. Trimming pared 3 bases from V and 0 bases from J, leaving 3 bases between. CDR3 length: 13 residues.

V and J are TRBV2 and TRBJ1-5, with 9 bases aligning to TRBD1. This CDR3 spans 15 amino acids. CDR1 is SNHLY and CDR2 is FYNNEI in the germline V gene. V was clipped by 6 bases and J by 1 base; unmatched bases: 4. Written as DNA, the CDR3 is TGTGCCAGCAGCCTGGGACAGGGAAGCAATCAGCCCCAGCATTTT. Translated: CASSLGQGSNQPQHF.

This clone was seen a few times. This sequence joins TRBV9 and TRBJ2-2; no clear D gene. Germline CDR1 SGDLS, CDR2 YYNGEE. CDR3 length equals 15 residues. Trimming removed 0 bases from V and 5 bases from J, with 11 bases in between. The CDR3 nucleotides read TGTGCCAGCAGCGTAGCAGGCGATCTAACCGGGGAGCTGTTTTTT. Translation: CASSVAGDLTGELFF.

CDR3 coding DNA: TGTGCCAGCAGCTTAGGCCAGGGCAGTGGTGTAAATTCACCCCTCCACTTT. Translation gives CASSLGQGSGVNSPLHF. The V call is TRBV7-9, the J call TRBJ1-6; D may be TRBD1 (5 bases). V gave up 1 base and J gave up 7 bases, with 17 bases separating them. Looked up from germline, CDR1 is SEHNR and CDR2 is FQNEAQ (reference sequence). The CDR3 is 17 amino acids.

This clone was seen just once. The chain employs TRBV6-5 and TRBJ2-4; D ambiguous. This CDR3 comprises 14 residues. V shed 6 bases and J shed 0 bases, with 9 bases lying between them. The germline V gene encodes CDR1 MNHEY and CDR2 SVGAGI. The CDR3 protein is CASSPTLAKNIQYF. The CDR3 nucleotides are TGTGCCAGCAGCCCGACTCTAGCCAAAAACATTCAGTACTTC.

This rearrangement joins TRBV21-1 to TRBJ1-1; the table's D gene call, TRBD1, was not cross checked with the DNA. TRBV21-1 is reported as a pseudogene. The CDR3 is made up of 17 amino acids. Here the CDR3 DNA reads TGTGCCAGCAGTATTACTCACCAGGGGGGCTGGGACACTGAAGCTTTCTTT. It yields the protein CASSITHQGGWDTEAFF.

The chain carries TRBV11-2 and TRBJ2-5, with 12 bases matching TRBD2. Germline V gene data show CDR1 as SGHAT and CDR2 as FQNNGV. This CDR3 is 15 amino acids long. V lost 5 bases, J lost 5 bases, and 6 bases stayed unmatched. Here the CDR3 DNA reads TGTGCCAGCAGCACGACTAGCGGGAGTTGGGAGACCCAGTACTTC. This sequence encodes CASSTTSGSWETQYF.

The chain joins TRBV7-2 to TRBJ2-5, with 7 bases matching TRBD1. V trimming: 3 bases; J trimming: 2 bases; junction bases outside the gene matches: 6. Germline V gene data show CDR1 as SGHTA and CDR2 as FQGNSA. There are 15 residues in the CDR3. CDR3 region: CASSFSRGQQETQYF. The DNA of the CDR3 is TGTGCCAGCAGCTTTTCCCGGGGACAGCAAGAGACCCAGTACTTC.

The chain carries TRBV9 and TRBJ2-1; 8 nucleotides line up with TRBD1. The CDR3 contains 14 residues. Trimming removed 2 bases from V and 7 bases from J; junction bases left unmatched: 5. Germline CDR1 is SGDLS and CDR2 is YYNGEE. The chain's CDR3 is CASSVQGAGNEQFF. The CDR3 nucleotides are TGTGCCAGCAGCGTTCAGGGGGCGGGAAATGAGCAGTTCTTC. The whole variable domain, filled in from reference TRBV9 and TRBJ2-1, reads DSGVTQTPKHLITATGQRVTLRCSPRSGDLSVYWYQQSLDQGLQFLIQYYNGEERAKGNILERFSAQQFPDLHSELNLSSLELGDSALYFCASSVQGAGNEQFFGPGTRLTVL.

With regard to this clone: The sample has other DNA sequences that encode this CDR3 too. This sequence joins TRBV25-1 and TRBJ1-1; 9 nucleotides align to TRBD1. Germline V gives CDR1 MGHDK, CDR2 SYGVNS. The length of the CDR3 is 12 residues. The V segment lost 4 bases and the J segment 8 bases; nucleotides outside the gene matches: 2. CDR3 sequence reads: CASSAGTGEAFF. In nucleotides, the CDR3 is TGTGCCAGCAGTGCCGGGACAGGGGAAGCTTTCTTT. The whole variable domain, remainder taken from reference TRBV25-1 and TRBJ1-1, is EADIYQTPRYLVIGTGKKITLECSQTMGHDKMYWYQQDPGMELHLIHYSYGVNSTEKGDLSSESTVSRIRTEHFPLTLESARPSHTSQYLCASSAGTGEAFFGQGTRLTVV.

The V and J genes are TRBV7-8 and TRBJ1-2; 7 bases fit TRBD1. The CDR3 loop spans 17 amino acids. The germline CDR1 and CDR2 sequences are SGHVS and FQNEAQ. J lost 2 bases, V lost 1 base, and 10 bases had no gene match. The CDR3 coding sequence is TGTGCCAGCAGCTTAGGGCCTTACAGGGGATCGAACTATGGCTACACCTTC. Encoded protein: CASSLGPYRGSNYGYTF.

V usage is TRBV7-9 and J usage is TRBJ1-5; D may be TRBD1 (5 bases). The CDR3 consists of 13 residues. Per the germline V gene, CDR1 is SEHNR and CDR2 is FQNEAQ (reference sequence). With 8 bases removed from V and 1 base from J, the gap between germline ends came to 9 bases. The CDR3: CASQGESNQPQHF. The CDR3 DNA is TGTGCCAGCCAGGGTGAGAGCAATCAGCCCCAGCATTTT. The complete variable domain, with remaining parts taken from reference TRBV7-9 and TRBJ1-5, reads DTGVSQNPRHKITKRGQNVTFRCDPISEHNRLYWYRQTLGQGPEFLTYFQNEAQLEKSRLLSDRFSAERPKGSFSTLEIQRTEQGDSAMYLCASQGESNQPQHFGDGTRLSIL.

CDR3 coding DNA: TGTGCCAGCAGCTTAGACAGGGAGGGATTGGACACTGAAGCTTTCTTT. Its protein product is CASSLDREGLDTEAFF. This sequence joins TRBV7-9 and TRBJ1-1; a weak D match, TRBD1 (6 bases). There are 16 residues in the CDR3. Trimming cost V 1 base and J 3 bases, with 15 bases left between them. Germline V lookup: CDR1 SEHNR, CDR2 FQNEAQ (reference sequence).

The genes are TRBV9 and TRBJ1-1; perhaps TRBD1 as D (6 bases). Looked up from germline, CDR1 is SGDLS and CDR2 is YYNGEE. The CDR3 runs 12 residues. V lost 3 bases, J lost 6 bases, and 9 bases lay in between. In DNA form, the CDR3 reads TGTGCCAGCAGCGACGGGACATCTGAAGCTTTCTTT. It codes for CASSDGTSEAFF.

The rearrangement uses TRBV30 and TRBJ1-1; 7 bases are shared with TRBD1. The J segment lost 5 bases and the V segment lost 1 base, leaving 4 bases of the junction unmatched. Germline CDR1 is GTSNPN and CDR2 is SVGIG (reference sequence). The CDR3 is 13 amino acids. CDR3 nucleotide sequence: TGTGCCTGGAGTGAAACAGGGGTTACTGAAGCTTTCTTT. Translation gives CAWSETGVTEAFF.

This rearrangement joins TRBV7-2 to TRBJ2-3; D is perhaps TRBD2 (5 bases). The CDR3 has 13 amino acids. V shed 5 bases and J shed 8 bases, with 14 bases lying between them. Germline CDR1 is SGHTA and CDR2 is FQGNSA. CDR3 protein: CASSPPGGGTQYF. The CDR3 bases are TGTGCCAGCAGCCCCCCCGGTGGAGGTACGCAGTATTTT.

The rearrangement links TRBV2 to TRBJ1-2; no clear D gene. The V gene's germline CDR1 is SNHLY and CDR2 FYNNEI. The CDR3 totals 14 residues. Trimming cost V 2 bases and J 5 bases, with 12 bases left between them. Written as DNA, the CDR3 is TGTGCCAGCAGTGAATTCGGGCGGGTTTATGGCTACACCTTC. Residues: CASSEFGRVYGYTF.

The genes are TRBV19 and TRBJ2-6; TRBD1 might be the D (6 bases). The CDR3 is made up of 14 amino acids. The V gene lost 9 bases and the J gene lost 2 bases, with 11 bases spanning the gap. CDR1 is LNHDA and CDR2 is SQIVND in the germline V gene (reference sequence). The DNA of the CDR3 is TGTGCCAGCGCGGCAGGGGCTGGGGCCAACGTCCTGACTTTC. Its translation is CASAAGAGANVLTF.

This chain uses TRBV7-9 with TRBJ2-5, with D perhaps matching TRBD1 (5 bases). Germline CDR1 SEHNR, CDR2 FQNEAQ (reference sequence). Trimming took off 2 bases at V and 1 base at J, with 5 bases between the two ends. This CDR3 is 13 amino acids long. CDR3 nucleotide sequence: TGTGCCAGCAGCTTAAGGGGCCAAGAGACCCAGTACTTC. Protein sequence: CASSLRGQETQYF.

The V and J genes are TRBV5-4 and TRBJ2-3; 9 bases agree with TRBD1. The CDR3 extends over 15 amino acids. CDR1 is SGHNT and CDR2 is YYREEE in the germline V gene (reference sequence). V was pared by 0 bases and J by 4 bases, with 3 bases of the junction left unmatched. CDR3: CASSLDRGPADTQYF. As DNA, the CDR3 is TGTGCCAGCAGCTTGGACAGGGGGCCGGCAGATACGCAGTATTTT.

The rearrangement uses TRBV5-1 and TRBJ2-1, with 8 bases that match TRBD2. With V trimmed by 0 bases and J by 4 bases, 6 bases remained unmatched. This CDR3 has 16 residues. The V gene's germline CDR1 is SGHRS and CDR2 YFSETQ. This CDR3 reads CASSLAAGGVYNEQFF. The CDR3 DNA reads TGCGCCAGCAGCTTGGCGGCGGGGGGAGTTTACAATGAGCAGTTCTTC.

V and J are TRBV13 and TRBJ1-4; D gene unclear. Germline V gene sequence: CDR1 PRHDT, CDR2 FYEKMQ (reference sequence). This CDR3 comprises 16 residues. V lost 2 bases, J lost 8 bases, and 18 bases lay in between. CDR3 amino acids: CASSLRGRGPGEKLFF. The DNA for the CDR3 is TGTGCCAGCAGCTTAAGAGGCCGAGGGCCGGGGGAAAAACTGTTTTTT. The whole variable domain, remainder taken from reference TRBV13 and TRBJ1-4, is AAGVIQSPRHLIKEKRETATLKCYPIPRHDTVYWYQQGPGQDPQFLISFYEKMQSDKGSIPDRFSAQQFSDYHSELNMSSLELGDSALYFCASSLRGRGPGEKLFFGSGTQLSVL.

The V gene is TRBV2, the J gene TRBJ1-2; no definite D call. Germline V lookup: CDR1 SNHLY, CDR2 FYNNEI. The CDR3 runs 13 residues. The V end lost 4 bases, the J end lost 3 bases, and 9 bases lay between the germline ends. DNA for the CDR3: TGTGCCAGCAGTGCCGAGGGAGACTATGGCTACACCTTC. Translated, it gives CASSAEGDYGYTF.

The chain joins TRBV4-3 to TRBJ1-1, with 7 bases aligning to TRBD1. CDR1 is LGHNA, CDR2 YSLEER, per germline. The ends lost 3 bases at V and 3 bases at J; junction bases unmatched: 4. CDR3 length equals 14 residues. Here the CDR3 DNA reads TGCGCCAGCAGCCAGGCGACAGGGTACACTGAAGCTTTCTTT. Encoded protein: CASSQATGYTEAFF.

The chain has TRBV28 and TRBJ1-2; D is possibly TRBD1 (5 bases). The CDR3 runs 14 residues. The germline V gene encodes CDR1 MDHEN and CDR2 SYDVKM. Trimming cost V 7 bases and J 0 bases, with 12 bases left between them. The CDR3 is CASTSGTANYGYTF. The DNA for the CDR3 is TGTGCCAGCACCTCAGGGACTGCTAACTATGGCTACACCTTC.

This clone was observed a few times. This sequence joins TRBV7-9 and TRBJ1-2; TRBD1 matches at 7 bases. This CDR3 region has 14 residues. The germline gives CDR1 SEHNR, CDR2 FQNEAQ (reference sequence). V lost 1 base and J lost 6; bases outside the gene matches: 5. The CDR3 is CASSLDDRVHGYTF. CDR3 in DNA: TGTGCCAGCAGCTTAGACGACAGGGTTCATGGCTACACCTTC.

This chain joins TRBV9 and TRBJ2-5; weak D call: TRBD1 (5 bases). With 0 bases removed from V and 0 bases from J, the gap between germline ends came to 12 bases. Germline V gene data show CDR1 as SGDLS and CDR2 as YYNGEE. This CDR3 region has 16 residues. CDR3 in amino acids: CASSVGQRSYQETQYF. The CDR3 coding sequence is TGTGCCAGCAGCGTAGGACAGCGATCGTACCAAGAGACCCAGTACTTC. Using reference TRBV9 and TRBJ2-5 for the parts outside the CDR3, the full variable domain is DSGVTQTPKHLITATGQRVTLRCSPRSGDLSVYWYQQSLDQGLQFLIQYYNGEERAKGNILERFSAQQFPDLHSELNLSSLELGDSALYFCASSVGQRSYQETQYFGPGTRLLVL.

The rearrangement links TRBV7-2 to TRBJ2-7, with D possibly matching TRBD2 (5 bases). Germline V gene data show CDR1 as SGHTA and CDR2 as FQGNSA. CDR3 length: 12 residues. V lost 6 bases, J lost 4 bases, and 10 bases lay in between. CDR3 residues: CASRSRGYEQYF. The CDR3 nucleotides are TGTGCCAGCAGGTCACGGGGATACGAGCAGTACTTC.